One and the same sample provided the 13 T cell receptor beta chains below, sequenced in a study of blood T cell repertoires in COVID-19. Data came from immunoSEQ multiplex PCR; TCRdb stores just in-frame clones and leaves some out. Of about 150,000 clones in the sample, under 85% were seen once. The material sequenced was peripheral blood. These receptor sequences come from a man in his sixties with COVID-19, enrolled during active disease.

The chain is built from TRBV9 and TRBJ1-2, with 8 bases fitting TRBD1. The CDR3 is 13 amino acids. The J segment lost 6 bases and the V segment lost 0 bases, leaving 1 base of the junction unmatched. Germline V gene sequence: CDR1 SGDLS, CDR2 YYNGEE. This CDR3 reads CASSVGTGNGYTF. DNA of the CDR3: TGTGCCAGCAGCGTAGGGACAGGGAATGGCTACACCTTC.

This clone was seen only once. Mismatch with germline at one junction end may stem from a read error. The rearrangement joins TRBV18 to TRBJ1-1, with 7 bases matching TRBD1. The germline gives CDR1 KGHSH, CDR2 LQKENI. CDR3 length: 13 residues. CDR3 loop: CASSPDRDLQPSF. The DNA of the CDR3 is TGTGCCAGCTCACCCGACAGGGACCTACAACCGAGCTTT.

Of note for this clone: At one of its ends the junction is not consistent with the germline gene, which may arise from a read error. This rearrangement joins TRBV7-7 to TRBJ2-1, with 7 nucleotides matching TRBD2. Germline V gives CDR1 SSHAT, CDR2 FNYEAQ (reference sequence). The CDR3 covers 14 residues. The CDR3 nucleotides read TGTGCTAGCAGCCGAAACCCTCCCGGGGGGGAGCAGTTCTTC. It is translated as CASSRNPPGGEQFF.

The J gene is TRBJ2-3, the V gene TRBV6-2 or TRBV6-3, with 12 bases aligning to TRBD2. The germline V gene encodes CDR1 MNHEY and CDR2 SVGEGT. The CDR3 runs 17 residues. V lost 4 bases, J lost 3 bases, and 8 bases stayed unmatched. The CDR3 sequence: CASSSGTSGSGTDTQYF. CDR3 coding DNA: TGTGCCAGCAGTTCCGGGACTAGCGGGTCGGGGACAGATACGCAGTATTTT.

V gene TRBV19 combines with J gene TRBJ1-2, with 12 bases that match TRBD1. Germline V gene sequence: CDR1 LNHDA, CDR2 SQIVND (reference sequence). This CDR3 spans 17 amino acids. V gave up 2 bases and J gave up 9 bases; unmatched junction bases: 13. DNA for the CDR3: TGTGCCAGTAGTATACTTCAGGTGACGGGACAGGGGGCTCGCTACACCTTC. Translated: CASSILQVTGQGARYTF.

This chain links TRBV2 with TRBJ2-7, with 9 positions matching TRBD1. CDR3 size: 14 residues. After removal of 6 bases from V and 0 bases from J, the junction contained 3 bases not matched to a gene. CDR1 is SNHLY, CDR2 FYNNEI, per germline. The DNA for the CDR3 is TGTGCCAGCAGAAGGACAGGGGCCTCCTACGAGCAGTACTTC. Its protein product is CASRRTGASYEQYF.

The chain couples TRBV3-1 (or the pseudogene TRBV3-2) to TRBJ1-6; D uncertain. Germline CDR1 is LGHDT and CDR2 is YNNKEL (reference sequence). The CDR3 is 15 amino acids. The V gene lost 1 base and the J gene lost 7 bases, with 11 bases spanning the gap. The CDR3 loop is CASSQASLLNSPLHF. The CDR3 bases are TGTGCCAGCAGCCAAGCGTCCTTACTGAATTCACCCCTCCACTTT.

V is TRBV11-3 and J is TRBJ1-3; D perhaps matches TRBD1 (6 bases). The CDR3 has 15 amino acids. Germline lookup yields CDR1 SGHNT and CDR2 YENEEA. Trimming cost V 5 bases and J 2 bases, with 13 bases left between them. For the CDR3, the DNA is TGTGCCAGCAGCCTCAACAGGGTCCCTGGAAACACCATATATTTT. It is translated as CASSLNRVPGNTIYF.

V and J are TRBV2 and TRBJ1-6; D is perhaps TRBD1 (5 bases). The CDR3 sequence is 14 residues long. Germline CDR1 reads SNHLY; CDR2 reads FYNNEI. The V end lost 6 bases, the J end lost 6 bases, and 12 bases lay between the germline ends. The CDR3, as DNA: TGTGCCAGCAGGGGCGACAGCCCTAATTCACCCCTCCACTTT. Amino acids: CASRGDSPNSPLHF.

The genes are TRBV15 and TRBJ2-7; D call uncertain. V gave up 1 base and J gave up 4 bases, with 14 bases separating them. The CDR3 covers 15 residues. Germline V gives CDR1 LNHNV, CDR2 YYDKDF (reference sequence). CDR3 bases: TGTGCCACCAGCAGAGCCGCAGGTCAGGTTTACGAGCAGTACTTC. Protein product: CATSRAAGQVYEQYF.

V usage is TRBV7-3 and J usage is TRBJ2-1; D remains ambiguous. CDR3 size: 15 residues. Germline CDR1 and CDR2: SGHTA and FQGTGA. V was trimmed by 5 bases and J by 4 bases, leaving 15 bases between them. CDR3 residues: CASSPSGGPYNEQFF. DNA of the CDR3: TGTGCCAGCAGCCCCTCCGGCGGTCCATACAATGAGCAGTTCTTC.

In DNA form, the CDR3 reads TGCGCCAGCAGCCAAGTAGAGGGGGAAGAGACCCAGTACTTC. The encoded protein is CASSQVEGEETQYF. The chain links TRBV4-3 to TRBJ2-5; tentative D call: TRBD1 (6 bases). Trimming stripped 1 base from V and 3 bases from J, with 9 bases between. The CDR3 is 14 amino acids. Germline lookup yields CDR1 LGHNA and CDR2 YSLEER.

The rearrangement joins TRBV18 to TRBJ2-7, with 11 positions matching TRBD1. The germline V gene encodes CDR1 KGHSH and CDR2 LQKENI. Unmatched junction bases numbered 6, after V lost 5 bases and J lost 6 bases. The CDR3 contains 14 residues. CDR3 sequence reads: CASSWDRGTAEQYF. The CDR3 region has the DNA TGTGCCAGCTCATGGGACAGGGGGACGGCCGAGCAGTACTTC.